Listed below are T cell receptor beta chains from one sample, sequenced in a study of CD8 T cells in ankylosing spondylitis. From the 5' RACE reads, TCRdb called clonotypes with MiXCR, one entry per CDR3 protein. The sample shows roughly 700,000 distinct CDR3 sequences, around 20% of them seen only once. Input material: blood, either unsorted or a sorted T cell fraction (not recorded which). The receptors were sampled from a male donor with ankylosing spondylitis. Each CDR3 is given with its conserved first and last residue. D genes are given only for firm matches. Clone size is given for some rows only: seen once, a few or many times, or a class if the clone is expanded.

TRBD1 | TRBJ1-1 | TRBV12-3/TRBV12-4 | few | TGTGCCAGCCAGCTCACCCTCGGACAGGGATCGGACACTGAAGCTTTCTTT | CASQLTLGQGSDTEAFF
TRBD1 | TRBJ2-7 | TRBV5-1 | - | TGCGCCAGCAGCTTGGCTTCGTTGGGACAGCCCTACGAGCAGTACTTC | CASSLASLGQPYEQYF
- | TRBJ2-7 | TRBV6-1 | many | TGTGCCAGCAGTGAAGTGGGGTACTACGAGCAGTACTTC | CASSEVGYYEQYF
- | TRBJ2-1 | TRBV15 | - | TGTGCCACCAGCAGCCGAGGGGGGAGCTCCTACAATGAGCAGTTCTTC | CATSSRGGSSYNEQFF
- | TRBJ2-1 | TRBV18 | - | TGTGCCAGCTCACCCCTCCCGTCGAGCTCCTACAATGAGCAGTTCTTC | CASSPLPSSSYNEQFF
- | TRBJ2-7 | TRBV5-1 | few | TGCGCCAGCAGCTTGGACAGTCCCCCCTACGAGCAGTACTTC | CASSLDSPPYEQYF
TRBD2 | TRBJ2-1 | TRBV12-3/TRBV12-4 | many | TGTGCCAGCAGTTTAGCGAGCGGGGCGTACAATGAGCAGTTCTTC | CASSLASGAYNEQFF
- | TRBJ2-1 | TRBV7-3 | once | TGTGCCAGCAGCTTAAAAATCGCCTCCCAATTCTACAATGAGCAGTTCTTC | CASSLKIASQFYNEQFF
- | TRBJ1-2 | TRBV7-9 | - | TGTGCCAGCAGCTCCTTTACAGGATTAAACTATGGCTACACCTTC | CASSSFTGLNYGYTF
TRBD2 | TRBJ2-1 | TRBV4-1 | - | TGCGCCAGCAGCCAAGTAGGCCCGGGACTAGCGGGGTCCGCTTCCTACAATGAGCAGTTCTTC | CASSQVGPGLAGSASYNEQFF
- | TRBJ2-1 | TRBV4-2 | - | TGTGCCAGCAGCCAAGCCCCTTCCGGGGGTGGGGATGAGCAGTTCTTC | CASSQAPSGGGDEQFF
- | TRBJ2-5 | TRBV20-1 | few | TGCAGTGCTCCTCAGGACTTGAAAGAGACCCAGTACTTC | CSAPQDLKETQYF
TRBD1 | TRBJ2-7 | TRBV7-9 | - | TGTGCCAGCAGCCAAGAGGGACAGGGGACCTACGAGCAGTACTTC | CASSQEGQGTYEQYF
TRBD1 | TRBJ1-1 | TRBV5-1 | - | TGCGCCAGCAGCCTCGACAGGGAGGACACTGAAGCTTTCTTT | CASSLDREDTEAFF
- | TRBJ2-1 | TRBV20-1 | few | TGCAGTGCTAGGGATCGAGCCCCTAGCGTTTGGTACAATGAGCAGTTCTTC | CSARDRAPSVWYNEQFF
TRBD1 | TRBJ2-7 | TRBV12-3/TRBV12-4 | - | TGTGCCAGCAGCCGAAGACAGGGGGCCCACGAGCAGTACTTC | CASSRRQGAHEQYF
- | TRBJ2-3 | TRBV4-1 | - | TGCGCCAGCAGCCAAGATGGCAGCCTTGTTGATACGCAGTATTTT | CASSQDGSLVDTQYF
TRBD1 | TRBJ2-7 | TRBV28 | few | TGTGCCAGCTGGACAGGGAACTCCTACGAGCAGTACTTC | CASWTGNSYEQYF
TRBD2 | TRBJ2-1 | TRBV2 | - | TGTGCCAGCATCGGCGGGGGAATTGAGCAGTTCTTC | CASIGGGIEQFF
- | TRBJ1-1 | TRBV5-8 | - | TGTGCCAGCAGCTTGGCCCAGGGACGGGTGAACACTGAAGCTTTCTTT | CASSLAQGRVNTEAFF
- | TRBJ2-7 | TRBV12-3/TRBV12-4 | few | TGTGCCAGCAGTTTCGGGGACTCTAGGGACGAGCAGTACTTC | CASSFGDSRDEQYF
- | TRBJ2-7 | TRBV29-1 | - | TGCAGCGTTGAAGAGGGGGGTCCCCCCTACGAGCAGTACTTC | CSVEEGGPPYEQYF
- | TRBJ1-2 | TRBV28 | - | TGTGCCATCACCACCTGGGGAGGGAACTATGGCTACACCTTC | CAITTWGGNYGYTF
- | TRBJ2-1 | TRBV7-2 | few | TGTGCCAGCAGCTCCGGGGTCCAGCAGTACCATGAGCAGTTCTTC | CASSSGVQQYHEQFF
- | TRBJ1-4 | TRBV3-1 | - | TGTGCCAGCCACAATCGGATGAACGGGGGTGAAAAACTGTTTTTT | CASHNRMNGGEKLFF
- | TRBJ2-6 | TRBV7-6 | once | TGTGCCAGCAGTCAGAGCTCAGGGACTGGGGCCAACGTCCTGACTTTC | CASSQSSGTGANVLTF
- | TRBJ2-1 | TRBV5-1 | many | TGCGCCAGCAGCTTGGGGGCGGGGTACAATGAGCAGTTCTTC | CASSLGAGYNEQFF
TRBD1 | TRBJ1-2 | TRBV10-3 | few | TGTGCCATCAGCGAAGGACAGGGAGTTACTTTGGATGGCTACACCTTC | CAISEGQGVTLDGYTF
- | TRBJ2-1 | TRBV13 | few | TGTGCCAGCAGCGCCCACGTCCACTTC | CASSAHVHF
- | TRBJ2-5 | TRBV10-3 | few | TGTGCCATCAGGGCGGACCAACAAGAGACCCAGTACTTC | CAIRADQQETQYF
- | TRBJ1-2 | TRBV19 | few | TGTGCCAGTACCCCTTTCGTGGCAAGACTCTATGGCTACACCTTC | CASTPFVARLYGYTF
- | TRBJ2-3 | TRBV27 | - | TGTGCCACCTCCCTCGGTGTTAGCACAGATACGCAGTATTTT | CATSLGVSTDTQYF
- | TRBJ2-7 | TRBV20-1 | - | TGCAGTACTAGGTTGGGAGACGAGCAGTACTTC | CSTRLGDEQYF
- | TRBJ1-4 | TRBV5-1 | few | TGCGCCAGCAGCTTGGAAAAGGGTGATGAAAAACTGTTTTTT | CASSLEKGDEKLFF
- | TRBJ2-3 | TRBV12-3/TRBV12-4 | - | TGTGCCAGCAGTTTAGTCAGGGTGTTAGATACGCAGTATTTT | CASSLVRVLDTQYF
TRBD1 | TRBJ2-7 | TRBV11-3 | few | TGTGCCAGCAGCCTCCCTTACAGGGGGAACCACGAGCAGTACTTC | CASSLPYRGNHEQYF
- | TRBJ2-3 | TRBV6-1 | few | TGTGCCAGCAGTGAACTGGGAGCGAGTAATAATACGCAGTATTTT | CASSELGASNNTQYF
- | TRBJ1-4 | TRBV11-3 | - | TGTGCCAGCAGCCGGGACTCGACTGAAAAACTGTTTTTT | CASSRDSTEKLFF
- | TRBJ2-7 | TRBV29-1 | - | TGCAGCGTCCGGGAACCCGGGGTAGCGAAGCAGTACTTC | CSVREPGVAKQYF
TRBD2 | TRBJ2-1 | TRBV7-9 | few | TGTGCCAGCAGCTTTGTCGGGGGGGGCCTTGATGAGCAGTTCTTC | CASSFVGGGLDEQFF
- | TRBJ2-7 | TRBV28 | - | TGTGCCAGCAGCCGGACATCTACCTACGAGCAGTACTTC | CASSRTSTYEQYF
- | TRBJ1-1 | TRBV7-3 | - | TGTGCCAGCAGCGCCGTTTGTGTAGAAGCTTTCTTT | CASSAVCVEAFF
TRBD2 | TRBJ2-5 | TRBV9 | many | TGTGCCAGCAGCCCGGGACTAGCGGAAGAGACCCAGTACTTC | CASSPGLAEETQYF
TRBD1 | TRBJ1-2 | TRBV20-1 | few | TGCAGTGCTAGAGTGTCGGGACAGGGGGCAAGTGGCTACACCTTC | CSARVSGQGASGYTF
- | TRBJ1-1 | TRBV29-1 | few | TGCAGCGTTAGTGCGAATGAAGCTTTCTTT | CSVSANEAFF
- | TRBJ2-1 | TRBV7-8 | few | TGTGCCAGCAGCTACATTGGGGGGTACAATGAGCAGTTCTTC | CASSYIGGYNEQFF
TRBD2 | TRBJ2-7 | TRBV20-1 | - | TGCAGTGCTAGGGTCGGGGGGAGAGGCACCTACGAGCAGTACTTC | CSARVGGRGTYEQYF
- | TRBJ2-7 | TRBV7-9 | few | TGTGCCAGCAGCTTACTCCCGGCCGGTGGGTCCTACGAGCAGTACTTC | CASSLLPAGGSYEQYF
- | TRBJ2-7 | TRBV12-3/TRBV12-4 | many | TGTGCCAGCAGTATGGACTCCTACGAGCAGTACTTC | CASSMDSYEQYF
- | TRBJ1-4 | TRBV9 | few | TGTGCCAGCAGCGTCGGAGGGACCGCAACTAATGAAAAACTGTTTTTT | CASSVGGTATNEKLFF
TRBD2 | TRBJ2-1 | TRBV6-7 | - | TGTGCCAGCAGTTACGTCGGGACTAGCGGCATCAATAATGAGCAGTTCTTC | CASSYVGTSGINNEQFF
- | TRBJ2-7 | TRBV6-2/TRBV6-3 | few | TGTGCCAGCAGTTACTCATTCGGGGAAACCTACGAGCAGTACTTC | CASSYSFGETYEQYF